These T cell receptor beta chains were read from a single sample in a study of shared clonotypes between healthy human individuals. Assay: immunoSEQ multiplex PCR; the TCRdb copy retains only in-frame clones and omits some. Of about 2.2 million clones listed, around 93% are singletons. Sequenced input: naive CD8+ T cells from PBMCs. These receptors were collected from a man between 18 and 35 years old in good health. Some clones in this sample may be carry-over from other donors' samples. Both conserved end residues are part of each CDR3. A D gene is named only where the DNA matches it firmly. Only part of the rows carry a size: once, few, many, or a class if the clone is expanded.

V	size	D	J	CDR3	DNA
TRBV7-8	.	TRBD2	TRBJ2-3	CASSYSGKSPDTQYF	TGTGCCAGCAGCTATAGCGGGAAATCCCCAGATACGCAGTATTTT
TRBV5-4	.	.	TRBJ2-7	CASSFMAATYEQYF	TGTGCCAGCAGCTTCATGGCAGCGACCTACGAGCAGTACTTC
TRBV28	.	TRBD1	TRBJ1-5	CASSHDREGGRQPQHF	TGTGCCAGCAGCCACGACAGGGAGGGCGGTCGGCAGCCCCAGCATTTT
TRBV7-9	.	.	TRBJ1-5	CASSLWGQPQHF	TGTGCCAGCAGCTTATGGGGGCAGCCCCAGCATTTT
TRBV6-5	.	.	TRBJ2-7	CASSDFWAREQYF	TGTGCCAGCAGTGATTTCTGGGCGCGGGAGCAGTACTTC
TRBV30	.	.	TRBJ2-3	CAWTGQWSDTQYF	TGTGCCTGGACCGGACAATGGTCAGATACGCAGTATTTT
TRBV7-6	.	.	TRBJ2-3	CASSFTSRAFTSTDTQYF	TGTGCCAGCAGCTTTACAAGTCGCGCCTTCACTAGCACAGATACGCAGTATTTT
TRBV28	.	TRBD2	TRBJ2-3	CASSMTPEGRGGQYF	TGTGCCAGCAGCATGACCCCAGAAGGGCGGGGGGGGCAGTATTTT
TRBV27	.	.	TRBJ1-2	CASSLKGLDGYTF	TGTGCCAGCAGTCTTAAAGGACTAGATGGCTACACCTTC
TRBV5-1	.	TRBD1	TRBJ1-1	CASSLSTGGTEAFF	TGCGCCAGCAGCTTATCTACAGGGGGCACTGAAGCTTTCTTT
TRBV9	once	.	TRBJ2-7	CASSVLDHQSYEQYF	TGTGCCAGCAGCGTATTAGACCACCAAAGCTACGAGCAGTACTTC
TRBV28	.	.	TRBJ2-5	CASSSHRGAGEQYF	TGTGCCAGCAGTAGCCACAGAGGGGCAGGGGAGCAGTACTTC
TRBV27	.	.	TRBJ1-5	CASSLAGTLNQPQHF	TGTGCCAGCAGTTTAGCCGGAACTCTCAATCAGCCCCAGCATTTT
TRBV2	once	TRBD2	TRBJ2-7	CASRDRDYSYEQYF	TGTGCCAGCAGAGACCGGGACTACTCCTACGAGCAGTACTTC
TRBV7-9	.	.	TRBJ1-4	CASSPGGYNEKLFF	TGTGCCAGCAGCCCCGGGGGTTATAATGAAAAACTGTTTTTT
TRBV2	.	TRBD2	TRBJ2-7	CASRERLAGTYEQYF	TGTGCCAGCAGGGAACGACTAGCGGGAACGTACGAGCAGTACTTC
TRBV30	.	TRBD2	TRBJ2-5	CAWRSLLAGGETQTQYF	TGTGCCTGGAGGAGTTTACTAGCGGGAGGCGAAACCCAGACCCAGTACTTC
TRBV7-9	.	.	TRBJ2-6	CASSPMDFSPPGANVLTF	TGTGCCAGCAGCCCAATGGACTTTTCCCCCCCTGGGGCCAACGTCCTGACTTTC
TRBV27	.	.	TRBJ2-7	CASSLTAISSYEQYF	TGTGCCAGCAGTCTAACAGCGATTAGCTCCTACGAGCAGTACTTC
TRBV28	.	.	TRBJ1-2	CASSFGTLNYGYTF	TGTGCCAGCAGTTTCGGGACCCTTAACTATGGCTACACCTTC
TRBV27	few	.	TRBJ1-2	CASSLAPASYGYTF	TGTGCCAGCAGTTTAGCCCCAGCGAGCTATGGCTACACCTTC
TRBV2	.	.	TRBJ1-5	CASTDRSAADQPQHF	TGTGCCAGCACTGACAGGTCAGCGGCGGATCAGCCCCAGCATTTT
TRBV14	.	.	TRBJ1-2	CASSPPGVGLGYTF	TGTGCCAGCAGCCCGCCGGGGGTAGGTCTTGGCTACACCTTC